This T cell receptor beta chain was documented in a study of blood T cell repertoires in COVID-19. Study at large: Some COVID-19 samples were acute and others convalescent; all came from the United States, Italy and Spain. Sample material is recorded as cDNA or gDNA derived from T cells, B-cell-depleted T cells, or PBMCs.

The CDR3 runs to 13 residues. Deletions cut 6 bases from V and 8 bases from J, with 16 bases between. Original processing notes: Nucleated cell number was recorded as an estimate derived from reference gene primer amplification. The data were produced by immunoSEQ multiplex PCR, yet TCRdb's version contains in-frame clones alone and is incomplete. The V and J calls and the clone size are those of that table, but D and trimming were determined from the DNA. The sample records over 250,000 clones, around 87% being singletons. The sample comprised peripheral blood. The chain uses TRBV12-3 or TRBV12-4 and TRBJ1-2; D is perhaps TRBD1 (5 bases). This TCR derives from a middle-aged woman who had recovered from COVID-19. This chain's CDR3 is CASSPNPGYGYTF. The CDR3 coding sequence is TGTGCCAGCAGCCCCAACCCAGGGTACGGCTACACCTTC.